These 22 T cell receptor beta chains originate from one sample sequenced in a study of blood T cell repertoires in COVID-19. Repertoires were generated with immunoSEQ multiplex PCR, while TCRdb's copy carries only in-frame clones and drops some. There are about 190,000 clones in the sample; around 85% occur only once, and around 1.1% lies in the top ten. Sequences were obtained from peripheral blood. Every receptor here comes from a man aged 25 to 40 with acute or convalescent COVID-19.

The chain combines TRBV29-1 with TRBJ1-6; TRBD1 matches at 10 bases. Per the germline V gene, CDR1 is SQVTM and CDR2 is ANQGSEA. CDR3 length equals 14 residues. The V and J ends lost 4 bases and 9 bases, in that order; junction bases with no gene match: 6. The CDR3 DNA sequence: TGCAGCGTTGCCGAGACAGGGGGCGGTTCACCCCTCCACTTT. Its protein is CSVAETGGGSPLHF.

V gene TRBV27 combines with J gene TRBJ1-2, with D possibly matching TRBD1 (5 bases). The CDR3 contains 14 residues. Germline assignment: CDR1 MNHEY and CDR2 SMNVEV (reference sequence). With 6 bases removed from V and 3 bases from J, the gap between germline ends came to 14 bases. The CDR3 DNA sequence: TGTGCCAGCAGCGAACAGGTTTTTGACTATGGCTACACCTTC. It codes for CASSEQVFDYGYTF.

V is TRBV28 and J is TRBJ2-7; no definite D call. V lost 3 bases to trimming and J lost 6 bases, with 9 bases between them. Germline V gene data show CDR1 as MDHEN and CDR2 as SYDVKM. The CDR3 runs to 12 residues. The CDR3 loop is CASSFPVSEQYF. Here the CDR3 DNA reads TGTGCCAGCAGTTTCCCCGTCAGCGAGCAGTACTTC.

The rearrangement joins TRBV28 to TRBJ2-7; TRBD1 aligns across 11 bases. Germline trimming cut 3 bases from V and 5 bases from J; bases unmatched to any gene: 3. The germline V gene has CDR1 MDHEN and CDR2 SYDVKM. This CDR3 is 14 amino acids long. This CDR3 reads CASSLDRGQNEQYF. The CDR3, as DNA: TGTGCCAGCAGTTTGGACAGGGGGCAAAACGAGCAGTACTTC.

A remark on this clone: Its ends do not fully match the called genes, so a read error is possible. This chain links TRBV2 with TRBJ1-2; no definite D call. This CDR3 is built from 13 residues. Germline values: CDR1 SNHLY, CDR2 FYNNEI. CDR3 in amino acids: CASSESGNYGYTF. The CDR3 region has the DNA TGTGCCAGCAGTGAATCGGGGAACTACGGCTACACCTTC.

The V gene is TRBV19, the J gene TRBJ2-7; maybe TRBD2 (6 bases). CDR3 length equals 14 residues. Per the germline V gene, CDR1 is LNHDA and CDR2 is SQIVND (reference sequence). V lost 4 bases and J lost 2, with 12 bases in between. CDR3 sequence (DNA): TGTGCCAGTAGTAGCGGGAAACGACCCTACGAGCAGTACTTC. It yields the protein CASSSGKRPYEQYF.

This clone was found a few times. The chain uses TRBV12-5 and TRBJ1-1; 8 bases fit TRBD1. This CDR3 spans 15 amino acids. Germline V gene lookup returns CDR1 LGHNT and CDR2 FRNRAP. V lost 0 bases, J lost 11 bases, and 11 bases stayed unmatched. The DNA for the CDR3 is TGTGCTAGTGGTTTGGTAAAACAGGGGGAGGGGATGGCTTTCTTT. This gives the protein CASGLVKQGEGMAFF.

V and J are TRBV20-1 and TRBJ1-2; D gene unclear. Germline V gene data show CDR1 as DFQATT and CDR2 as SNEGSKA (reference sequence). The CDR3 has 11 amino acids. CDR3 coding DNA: TGCCTCCCCCCGGCTAACTATGGCTACACCTTC. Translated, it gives CLPPANYGYTF.

This chain's CDR3 is CATSRTRTGWNEKLFF. The CDR3 nucleotides are TGTGCCACCAGCAGAACCCGGACAGGATGGAATGAAAAACTGTTTTTT. The chain employs TRBV15 and TRBJ1-4; 7 bases are a match to TRBD1. This CDR3 comprises 16 residues. Germline V lookup: CDR1 LNHNV, CDR2 YYDKDF (reference sequence). V shed 2 bases and J 5 bases; nucleotides not matched to a gene: 8.

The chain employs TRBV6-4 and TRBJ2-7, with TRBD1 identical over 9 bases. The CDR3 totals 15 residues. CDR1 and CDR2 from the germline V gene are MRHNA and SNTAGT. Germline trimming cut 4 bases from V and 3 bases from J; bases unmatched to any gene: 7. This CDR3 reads CASSGPTTGGYEQYF. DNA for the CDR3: TGTGCCAGCAGTGGCCCTACGACAGGGGGCTACGAGCAGTACTTC.

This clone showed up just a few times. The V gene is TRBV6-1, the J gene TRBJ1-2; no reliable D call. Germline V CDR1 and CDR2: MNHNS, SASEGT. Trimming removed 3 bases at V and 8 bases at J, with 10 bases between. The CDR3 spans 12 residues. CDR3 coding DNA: TGTGCCAGCAGTGAGGGCGAACCGGGCTACACCTTC. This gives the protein CASSEGEPGYTF.

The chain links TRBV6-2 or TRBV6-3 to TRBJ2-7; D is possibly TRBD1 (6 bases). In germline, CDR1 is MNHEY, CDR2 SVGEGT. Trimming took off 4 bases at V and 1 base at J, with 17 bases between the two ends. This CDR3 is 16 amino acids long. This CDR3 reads CASSSPGQPTSYEQYF. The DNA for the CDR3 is TGTGCCAGCAGTTCACCGGGACAACCTACATCCTACGAGCAGTACTTC.

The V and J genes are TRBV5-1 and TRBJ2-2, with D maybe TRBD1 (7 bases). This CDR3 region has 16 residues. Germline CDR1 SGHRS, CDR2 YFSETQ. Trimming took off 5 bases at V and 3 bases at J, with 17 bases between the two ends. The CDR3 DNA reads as TGCGCCAGCAGTCAGACAGGGAGGTTAGACACCGGGGAGCTGTTTTTT. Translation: CASSQTGRLDTGELFF.

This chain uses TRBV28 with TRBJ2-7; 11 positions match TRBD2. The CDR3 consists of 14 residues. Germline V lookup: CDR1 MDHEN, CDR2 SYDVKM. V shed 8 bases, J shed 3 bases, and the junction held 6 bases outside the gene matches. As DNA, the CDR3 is TGTGCCAGCGTAGCGGGAGGGCGAAGCTACGAGCAGTACTTC. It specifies CASVAGGRSYEQYF.

The CDR3 nucleotides read TGCGCCAGCAGTAGTCCTAGCGGGAACTACGAGCAGTACTTC. It specifies CASSSPSGNYEQYF. This chain uses TRBV5-1 with TRBJ2-7, with 9 bases that match TRBD2. Germline V lookup: CDR1 SGHRS, CDR2 YFSETQ. The CDR3 loop spans 14 amino acids. The V segment lost 5 bases and the J segment 3 bases; nucleotides outside the gene matches: 6.

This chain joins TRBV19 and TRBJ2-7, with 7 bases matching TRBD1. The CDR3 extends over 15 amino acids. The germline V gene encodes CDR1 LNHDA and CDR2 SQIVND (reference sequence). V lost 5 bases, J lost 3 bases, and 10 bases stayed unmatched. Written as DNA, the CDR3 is TGTGCCAGTAGTTTCACCGGGACAGCGTACTACGAGCAGTACTTC. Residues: CASSFTGTAYYEQYF.

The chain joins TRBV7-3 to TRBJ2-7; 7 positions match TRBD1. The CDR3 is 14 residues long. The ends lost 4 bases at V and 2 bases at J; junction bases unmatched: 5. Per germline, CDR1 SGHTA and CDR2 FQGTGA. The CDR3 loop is CASSYRGITYEQYF. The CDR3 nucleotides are TGTGCCAGCAGCTACAGGGGAATAACCTACGAGCAGTACTTC.

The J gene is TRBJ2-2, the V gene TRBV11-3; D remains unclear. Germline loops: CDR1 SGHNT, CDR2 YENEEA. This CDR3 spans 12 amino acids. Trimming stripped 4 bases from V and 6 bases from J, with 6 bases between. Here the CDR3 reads CASSSYPGELFF. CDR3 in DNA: TGTGCCAGCAGCTCCTACCCCGGGGAGCTGTTTTTT. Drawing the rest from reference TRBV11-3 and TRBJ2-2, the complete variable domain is EAGVVQSPRYKIIEKKQPVAFWCNPISGHNTLYWYLQNLGQGPELLIRYENEEAVDDSQLPKDRFSAERLKGVDSTLKIQPAELGDSAVYLCASSSYPGELFFGEGSRLTVL.

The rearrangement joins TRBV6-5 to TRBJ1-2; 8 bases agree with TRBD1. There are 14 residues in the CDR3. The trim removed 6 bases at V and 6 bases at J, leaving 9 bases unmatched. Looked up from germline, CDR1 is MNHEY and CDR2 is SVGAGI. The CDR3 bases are TGTGCCAGCAGCCCGACAGGGGAGTGGCATGGCTACACCTTC. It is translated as CASSPTGEWHGYTF.

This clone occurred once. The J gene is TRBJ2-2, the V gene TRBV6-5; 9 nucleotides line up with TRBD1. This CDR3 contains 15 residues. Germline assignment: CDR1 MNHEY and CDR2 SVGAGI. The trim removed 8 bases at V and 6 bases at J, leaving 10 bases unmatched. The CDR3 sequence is CASPHPGQGSGELFF. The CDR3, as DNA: TGTGCCAGCCCCCACCCGGGACAGGGCTCCGGGGAGCTGTTTTTT.

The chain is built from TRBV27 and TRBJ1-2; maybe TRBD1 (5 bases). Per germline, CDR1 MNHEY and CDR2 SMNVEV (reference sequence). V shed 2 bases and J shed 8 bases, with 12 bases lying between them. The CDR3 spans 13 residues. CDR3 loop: CASSLGAGNGYTF. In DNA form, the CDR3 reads TGTGCCAGCAGTTTAGGGGCAGGGAACGGCTACACCTTC.

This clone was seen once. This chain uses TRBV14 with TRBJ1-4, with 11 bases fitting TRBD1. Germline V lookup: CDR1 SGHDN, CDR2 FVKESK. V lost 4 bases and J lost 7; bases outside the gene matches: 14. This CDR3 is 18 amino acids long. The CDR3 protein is CASSRFRRTGGGGEKLFF. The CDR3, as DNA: TGTGCCAGCAGCCGATTTCGCAGGACAGGGGGCGGGGGTGAAAAACTGTTTTTT.